This T cell receptor beta chain emerged from a study of regulatory T cells in long-lasting Graves disease. Study-level findings and limits: Owing to a sample size that was small, accuracy may have been reduced. Gene preferences differed: TRBV28, TRBJ1-2, TRBJ2-5 in persistent cases.

This CDR3 contains 14 residues. From germline, CDR1 is MNHEY and CDR2 SVGAGI. V gave up 2 bases and J gave up 3 bases; unmatched junction bases: 4. Time point in this sample: persistent/refractory GD, antithyroid drugs over 5 years with positive TRAb. From PBMCs, RNA was extracted and then used to make the TCR library. Worth noting for this clonotype: What it binds is unknown. A far bigger clonotype differs at one base, so this is likely a read error.

Both iRepertoire HTBI primers and Arm-PCR of CDR3 regions were used to build the TCR beta libraries. TCRdb reanalysed the multiplex PCR reads using MiXCR and keeps one entry per CDR3 protein. This sample has roughly 500,000 distinct CDR3 sequences, with about 20% found just once. This clonotype was sampled from a female donor with Graves disease. Sequencing used peripheral blood mononuclear cells (PBMCs), obtained when the disease was refractory, from a patient treated with antithyroid drugs. The chain employs TRBV6-5 and TRBJ2-7; 7 bases line up with TRBD1. The CDR3: CASSYGTEGYEQYF. The CDR3 DNA follows: TGTGCCAGCAGTTACGGGACAGAGGGCTACGAGCAGTACTTC.